This T cell receptor (beta chain) originates from a study of blood T cell repertoires in COVID-19. Sequencing was performed with immunoSEQ multiplex PCR; in TCRdb, only in-frame clones are kept and a portion is missing. This sample has 300,000 to 350,000 clones; about nine tenths occur once, and the top ten carry roughly 2.1%. The sample was peripheral blood. This TCR was sampled from a man younger than 35 with active or convalescent COVID-19.

The CDR3, as DNA: TGCAGCGTTTATGGGGGACAGGGCTCTTTTAACTATGGCTACACCTTC. Amino acid sequence: CSVYGGQGSFNYGYTF. The chain recombines TRBV29-1 with TRBJ1-2, with 9 bases lining up with TRBD1. The CDR3 consists of 16 residues. The V and J ends lost 5 bases and 1 base, in that order; junction bases with no gene match: 11. Per the germline V gene, CDR1 is SQVTM and CDR2 is ANQGSEA.